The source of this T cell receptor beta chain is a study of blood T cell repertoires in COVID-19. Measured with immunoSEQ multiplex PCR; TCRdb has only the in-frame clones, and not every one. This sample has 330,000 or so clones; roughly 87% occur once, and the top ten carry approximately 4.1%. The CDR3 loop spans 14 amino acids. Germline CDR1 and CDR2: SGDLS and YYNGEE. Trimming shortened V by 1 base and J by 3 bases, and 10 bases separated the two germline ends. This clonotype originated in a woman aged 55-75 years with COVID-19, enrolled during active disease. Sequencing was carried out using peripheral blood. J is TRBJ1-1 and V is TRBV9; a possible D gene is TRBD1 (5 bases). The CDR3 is CASSVREGHTEAFF. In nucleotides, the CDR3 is TGTGCCAGCAGCGTACGGGAGGGGCACACTGAAGCTTTCTTT.